These T cell receptor beta chains were read from a single sample in a study of graft-versus-host responses after intestinal transplantation. Which antigens these TCRs recognize remains unknown. Produced via immunoSEQ multiplex PCR; TCRdb's table is partial and in-frame only. The sample lists about 50,000 clones, about 93% occurring once. Material: unstimulated CD4+ T cells sorted from spleen or lymph node cells, obtained before transplant. The receptors derive from a human donor who was the organ donor for an intestinal transplant. CDR3s include the opening cysteine and the closing phenylalanine or tryptophan. D genes are given only for firm matches. Clone size is stated in some rows and not others, as once, few, many or a class when expanded.

TRBJ2-7 TRBV5-4 - TRBD2 CASSLWSGRAYEQYF TGTGCCAGCAGCTTGTGGAGCGGGAGGGCCTACGAGCAGTACTTC
TRBJ2-3 TRBV11-2 - - CASSLGGSTDTQYF TGTGCCAGCAGTCTGGGGGGAAGCACAGATACGCAGTATTTT
TRBJ1-2 TRBV19 - TRBD1 CASSIPDRDLTAVYGYTF TGTGCCAGTAGTATCCCGGACAGGGACTTAACTGCCGTTTATGGCTACACCTTC
TRBJ2-3 TRBV30 - - CAWSVSLGDTQYF TGTGCCTGGAGTGTAAGTTTAGGGGATACGCAGTATTTT
TRBJ2-7 TRBV28 - - CASNGQGGTYEQYF TGTGCCAGTAATGGGCAGGGGGGCACCTACGAGCAGTACTTC
TRBJ2-7 TRBV7-2 once - CASSLEVSAQYF TGTGCCAGCAGCTTAGAAGTCAGCGCTCAGTACTTC
TRBJ2-3 TRBV15 once TRBD1 CATSWTGGQDTQYF TGTGCCACCAGCTGGACAGGGGGCCAAGATACGCAGTATTTT
TRBJ2-2 TRBV7-3 few - CASSLLLGGLDTGELFF TGTGCCAGCAGCTTACTGCTCGGGGGGCTTGACACCGGGGAGCTGTTTTTT
TRBJ2-7 TRBV5-1 - TRBD2 CASSKGLAGVYEQYF TGCGCCAGCAGCAAGGGACTAGCGGGAGTTTACGAGCAGTACTTC
TRBJ2-7 TRBV6-5 once TRBD1 CASSTDRGYEQYF TGTGCCAGCAGTACAGACAGGGGGTACGAGCAGTACTTC
TRBJ1-5 TRBV5-5 - - CASSLDSPQPQHF TGTGCCAGCAGCTTGGACAGCCCTCAGCCCCAGCATTTT
TRBJ2-7 TRBV19 - - CASSVLGSPGIYEQYF TGTGCCAGTAGTGTCCTAGGGAGCCCGGGGATCTACGAGCAGTACTTC
TRBJ2-7 TRBV27 - TRBD1 CASSSRQGNYEQYF TGTGCCAGCAGTTCCCGACAGGGGAATTACGAGCAGTACTTC
TRBJ2-1 TRBV5-4 - TRBD2 CASSFRLAGVNEQFF TGTGCCAGCAGCTTCCGACTAGCGGGAGTCAATGAGCAGTTCTTC
TRBJ2-7 TRBV5-6 - TRBD1 CASSLRDRDYEQYF TGTGCCAGCAGCTTAAGGGACAGAGACTACGAGCAGTACTTC
TRBJ2-3 TRBV4-3 - TRBD2 CASSSRGGVTDTQYF TGCGCCAGCAGCTCCCGGGGGGGCGTCACAGATACGCAGTATTTT
TRBJ2-7 TRBV7-3 - TRBD2 CASSLGLAGAYEQYF TGTGCCAGCAGCTTGGGACTAGCGGGGGCCTACGAGCAGTACTTC
TRBJ2-7 TRBV21-1 - - CASSNRGMVPKAYEQYF TGTGCCAGCAGCAATAGGGGGATGGTACCCAAAGCCTACGAGCAGTACTTC
TRBJ2-3 TRBV7-2 once - CASSFSHLAGSGDTDTQYF TGTGCCAGCAGCTTTTCCCACCTAGCCGGGAGTGGAGACACAGATACGCAGTATTTT
TRBJ2-2 TRBV4-2 - - CASSQVVAGPGELFF TGTGCCAGCAGCCAAGTCGTGGCAGGCCCCGGGGAGCTGTTTTTT
TRBJ2-6 TRBV28 once - CASIARGLSGANVLAF TGTGCCAGCATAGCTAGAGGCCTCTCTGGGGCCAACGTCCTGGCTTTC
TRBJ1-6 TRBV5-1 once - CASSAQGESYNSPLHF TGCGCCAGCAGCGCGCAGGGAGAGTCCTATAATTCACCCCTCCACTTT
TRBJ2-2 TRBV7-9 few TRBD1 CASSSGTGSNTGELFF TGTGCCAGCAGCTCCGGGACAGGGTCGAACACCGGGGAGCTGTTTTTT
TRBJ2-1 TRBV4-1 - TRBD2 CASSQDLAGGLRSEQFF TGCGCCAGCAGCCAAGACTTAGCGGGAGGGCTCAGGAGTGAGCAGTTCTTC
TRBJ2-7 TRBV7-8 - TRBD1 CASSLRQGALAIHEQYF TGTGCCAGCAGCTTAAGGCAGGGGGCCCTCGCGATCCACGAGCAGTACTTC
TRBJ2-1 TRBV28 - - CASSSPGAPTGRNYNEQFF TGTGCCAGCAGTTCCCCTGGTGCCCCCACAGGAAGGAATTACAATGAGCAGTTCTTC
TRBJ2-7 TRBV5-8 - - CASSLDGNPSYEQYF TGTGCCAGCAGCTTGGATGGGAATCCCTCCTACGAGCAGTACTTC
TRBJ2-6 TRBV27 few TRBD2 CATRGLAGRTGANVLTF TGTGCCACCCGAGGACTAGCGGGACGAACTGGGGCCAACGTCCTGACTTTC
TRBJ1-2 TRBV29-1 once TRBD1 CSVEESRDRGHYGYTF TGCAGCGTTGAAGAGTCCCGGGACAGGGGGCACTATGGCTACACCTTC
TRBJ2-3 TRBV18 few - CASSPPLAVYTDTQYF TGTGCCAGCTCACCACCCTTAGCGGTTTACACAGATACGCAGTATTTT
TRBJ1-4 TRBV9 - - CASTKGLSNEKLFF TGTGCCAGCACAAAGGGGCTGTCTAATGAAAAACTGTTTTTT
TRBJ2-7 TRBV6-4 - TRBD2 CASSGATAGDFPYEQYF TGTGCCAGCAGTGGAGCGACGGCGGGGGACTTCCCCTACGAGCAGTACTTC
TRBJ1-3 TRBV2 - - CASSERRVGNTIYF TGTGCCAGCAGTGAACGCAGGGTTGGAAACACCATATATTTT
TRBJ2-2 TRBV18 - TRBD1 CASSPKLGQDTGELFF TGTGCCAGCTCACCAAAACTAGGACAGGACACCGGGGAGCTGTTTTTT
TRBJ1-1 TRBV11-3 once - CASSSSEMNTEAFF TGTGCCAGCAGCTCTAGCGAAATGAACACTGAAGCTTTCTTT
TRBJ2-1 TRBV7-2 - - CASSQEGFSYNEQFF TGTGCCAGCAGCCAGGAGGGGTTCTCCTACAATGAGCAGTTCTTC
TRBJ1-6 TRBV7-3 - - CASSPGLENSPLHF TGTGCCAGCAGCCCCGGTCTGGAGAATTCACCCCTCCACTTT
TRBJ2-7 TRBV5-1 - - CASSLALGTPSYEQYF TGCGCCAGCAGCTTGGCCCTCGGGACCCCGTCCTACGAGCAGTACTTC
TRBJ2-1 TRBV5-1 - - CASSEEGDYNEQFF TGCGCCAGCAGTGAGGAGGGGGACTACAATGAGCAGTTCTTC
TRBJ1-2 TRBV27 - - CASSLLYRSPYGYTF TGTGCCAGCAGTTTACTGTACAGGAGCCCCTATGGCTACACCTTC
TRBJ1-1 TRBV10-3 few - CAISGGTEAFF TGTGCCATCAGTGGGGGCACTGAAGCTTTCTTT
TRBJ1-3 TRBV5-1 - - CASSLEGPTSGNTIYF TGCGCCAGCAGCTTGGAGGGGCCGACCTCTGGAAACACCATATATTTT